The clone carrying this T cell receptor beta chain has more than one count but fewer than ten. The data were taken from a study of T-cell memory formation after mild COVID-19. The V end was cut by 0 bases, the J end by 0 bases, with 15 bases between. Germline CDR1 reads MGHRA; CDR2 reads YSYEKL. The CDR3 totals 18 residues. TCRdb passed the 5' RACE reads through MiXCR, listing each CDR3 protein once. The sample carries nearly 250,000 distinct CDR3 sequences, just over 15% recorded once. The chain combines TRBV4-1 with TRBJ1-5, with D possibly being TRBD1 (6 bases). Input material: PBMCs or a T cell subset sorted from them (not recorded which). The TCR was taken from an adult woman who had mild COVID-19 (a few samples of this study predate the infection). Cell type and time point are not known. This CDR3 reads CASSQEAGTPNSNQPQHF. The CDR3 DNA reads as TGCGCCAGCAGCCAAGAAGCCGGGACACCTAATAGCAATCAGCCCCAGCATTTT.